This is a list of T cell receptor beta chains from one sample in a study of CD4 T cells in relation to SARS-CoV-2 and coronaviruses. These receptors' antigens are unknown. Here immunoSEQ multiplex PCR was the method, and the copy in TCRdb shows in-frame clones only, minus some. The sample consists of approximately 17,000 clones, 70% to 80% of them appearing once. The sample taken for sequencing was CD4+ T cells from PBMCs, cultured in vitro. Receptor source: a human donor in good health. The CDR3 runs from the conserved cysteine through the conserved F or W. The D gene is left open where the match is weak. A row's size may be missing; if present it is once, few, many or a size class.

v_call	d_call	j_call	clone_size	cdr3_aa	cdr3_nt
TRBV28	TRBD2	TRBJ2-5	NA	CASSFYTSGNAETQYF	TGTGCCAGCAGTTTTTATACTAGCGGGAACGCGGAGACCCAGTACTTC
TRBV18	NA	TRBJ2-7	NA	CASSPPWGSEQYF	TGTGCCAGCTCACCACCGTGGGGCAGCGAGCAGTACTTC
TRBV2	TRBD2	TRBJ2-2	NA	CASSDVASGTGELFF	TGTGCCAGCAGTGATGTAGCTAGCGGGACCGGGGAGCTGTTTTTT
TRBV21-1	NA	TRBJ2-7	NA	CASSKKRTSGGLSYEQYF	TGTGCCAGCAGCAAAAAAAGGACTAGCGGGGGGCTCTCCTACGAGCAGTACTTC
TRBV4-2	NA	TRBJ2-3	NA	CASSRLGQTSTDTQYF	TGTGCCAGCAGCCGCCTAGGACAAACTAGCACAGATACGCAGTATTTT
TRBV6-5	TRBD2	TRBJ2-1	NA	CASRASGGRGNEQFF	TGTGCCAGCAGGGCCTCGGGGGGGCGAGGGAATGAGCAGTTCTTC
TRBV11-3	NA	TRBJ2-1	NA	CASSSIGGSYNEQFF	TGTGCCAGCAGCTCAATAGGGGGCTCCTACAATGAGCAGTTCTTC
TRBV4-3	TRBD1	TRBJ2-2	NA	CASSLMGQVAGELFF	TGCGCCAGCAGCCTAATGGGACAGGTCGCCGGGGAGCTGTTTTTT
TRBV7-9	NA	TRBJ1-2	few	CASSLAMGDNYGYTF	TGTGCCAGCAGCTTAGCTATGGGGGATAACTATGGCTACACCTTC
TRBV19	NA	TRBJ2-2	once	CASSIYFTGELFF	TGTGCCAGTAGTATCTATTTTACCGGGGAGCTGTTTTTT
TRBV30	NA	TRBJ2-3	NA	CAWSPLGGPADTQYF	TGTGCCTGGAGCCCCCTGGGAGGACCTGCAGATACGCAGTATTTT
TRBV4-1	NA	TRBJ1-2	NA	CASSSPRANYGYTF	TGCGCCAGCAGCAGTCCCCGAGCTAACTATGGCTACACCTTC
TRBV6-1	TRBD1	TRBJ1-2	NA	CASSEATGGYGYTF	TGTGCCAGCAGTGAAGCGACAGGGGGCTATGGCTACACCTTC
TRBV5-1	NA	TRBJ1-3	NA	CASRIGGSTGNTIYF	TGCGCCAGCCGCATCGGGGGCTCAACTGGAAACACCATATATTTT
TRBV19	TRBD1	TRBJ2-2	NA	CASSNRQGNTGELFF	TGTGCCAGTAGTAACCGACAGGGTAACACCGGGGAGCTGTTTTTT
TRBV10-3	TRBD2	TRBJ2-3	once	CAIGRDSSGGNTDTQYF	TGTGCCATCGGACGAGACTCTAGCGGGGGAAACACAGATACGCAGTATTTT
TRBV25-1	NA	TRBJ2-2	once	CASSEFSGNTGELFF	TGTGCCAGCAGTGAATTTAGCGGGAACACCGGGGAGCTGTTTTTT
TRBV4-1	TRBD1	TRBJ1-4	NA	CASSQENRGGEKLFF	TGCGCCAGCAGCCAAGAGAACAGGGGCGGCGAAAAACTGTTTTTT
TRBV6-5	TRBD1	TRBJ2-7	once	CAIKIGTGSYEQYF	TGTGCCATAAAAATCGGGACAGGTTCCTACGAGCAGTACTTC
TRBV9	NA	TRBJ2-2	NA	CASSVPAFRPDTGELFF	TGTGCCAGCAGCGTACCTGCCTTCCGCCCGGACACCGGGGAGCTGTTTTTT
TRBV19	NA	TRBJ1-5	few	CASNSQGGNQPQHF	TGTGCCAGTAATTCACAGGGTGGCAATCAGCCCCAGCATTTT
TRBV7-2	TRBD2	TRBJ2-2	once	CASSRRGDANTGELFF	TGTGCCAGCAGCCGGCGGGGGGACGCGAACACCGGGGAGCTGTTTTTT
TRBV9	NA	TRBJ1-2	NA	CASSPRGGDFGNYGYTF	TGTGCCAGCAGCCCTCGAGGTGGGGATTTTGGGAACTATGGCTACACCTTC
TRBV10-3	NA	TRBJ2-7	NA	CAIAANTYEQYF	TGTGCCATAGCAGCGAATACCTACGAGCAGTACTTC
TRBV19	NA	TRBJ1-2	NA	CASSITGGFANYGYTF	TGTGCCAGTAGTATAACAGGAGGCTTCGCTAACTATGGCTACACCTTC